The clone carrying this T cell receptor (beta chain) has a count of ten or more. This record comes from a study of early T cells in non-severe SARS-CoV-2 infection. Looked up from germline, CDR1 is MNHEY and CDR2 is SMNVEV (reference sequence). V was clipped by 6 bases and J by 0 bases; unmatched bases: 5. CDR3 length equals 15 residues. Unique molecular identifier tags were affixed to discrete cDNA molecules. Each CDR3 protein gets one entry after TCRdb re-called the 5' RACE reads with MiXCR. This table holds tens of thousands of distinct CDR3 sequences, around 4.7% found once. The sequencing sample was made of whole blood. This chain uses TRBV27 with TRBJ1-3; 7 nucleotides line up with TRBD1. This clonotype was obtained from an adult who was a healthcare worker with PCR-confirmed SARS-CoV-2 infection or an uninfected control (not recorded which). The CDR3 nucleotides are TGTGCCAGCAGGCAACAGGGGATCTCTGGAAACACCATATATTTT. Translation gives CASRQQGISGNTIYF.